This T cell receptor (beta chain) was recovered during a study of OX40 agonist ivuxolimab in advanced cancers. CDR1 is SGHAT, CDR2 FQNNGV, per germline. The length of the CDR3 is 15 residues. V lost 0 bases to trimming and J lost 0 bases, with 7 bases between them. Clones were sequenced by immunoSEQ multiplex PCR, and TCRdb holds only the in-frame ones, with some missing. The table shows some 31,000 clones, with over 60% occurring only once. At cycle 4 day 1, cycle 7 day 1, and baseline, blood was sampled. Sample: CD4+ or CD8+ T cells sorted from blood, taken in a trial of the OX40 agonist ivuxolimab. The chain combines TRBV11-2 with TRBJ2-3; no definite D call. The origin of this receptor is an adult with an advanced solid tumor such as melanoma, head and neck, liver or kidney cancer. The DNA of the CDR3 is TGTGCCAGCAGCTTAGATCCCAGAAGCACAGATACGCAGTATTTT. Protein: CASSLDPRSTDTQYF.